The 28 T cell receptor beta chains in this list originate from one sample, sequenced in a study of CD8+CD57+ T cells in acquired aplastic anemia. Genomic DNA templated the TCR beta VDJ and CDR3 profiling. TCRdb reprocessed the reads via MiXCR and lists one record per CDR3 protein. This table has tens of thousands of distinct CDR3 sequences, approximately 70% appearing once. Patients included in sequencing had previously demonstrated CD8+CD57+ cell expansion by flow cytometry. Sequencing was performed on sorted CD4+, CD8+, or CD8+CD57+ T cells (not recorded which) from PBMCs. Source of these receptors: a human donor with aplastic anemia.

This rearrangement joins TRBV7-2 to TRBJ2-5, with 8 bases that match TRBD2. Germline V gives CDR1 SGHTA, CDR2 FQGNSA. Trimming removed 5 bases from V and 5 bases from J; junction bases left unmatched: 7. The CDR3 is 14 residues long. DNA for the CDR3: TGTACCAGCAGCCCGGGACTAGTCTTCGAGACCCAGTACTTC. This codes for CTSSPGLVFETQYF.

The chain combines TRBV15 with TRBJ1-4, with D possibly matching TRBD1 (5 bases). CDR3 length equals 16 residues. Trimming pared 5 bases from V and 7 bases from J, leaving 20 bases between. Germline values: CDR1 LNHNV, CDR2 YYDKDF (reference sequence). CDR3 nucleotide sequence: TGTGCCACCAGCCGCAGTAGGGGACCCACGAGTGAAAAACTGTTTTTT. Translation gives CATSRSRGPTSEKLFF.

The CDR3 protein is CASTRTGASYEQYF. The CDR3 DNA reads TGTGCCAGCACCCGGACAGGGGCCTCCTACGAGCAGTACTTC. The chain links TRBV12-3 or TRBV12-4 to TRBJ2-7, with 9 nucleotides matching TRBD1. Trimming at V came to 7 bases and at J to 0 bases, leaving 4 bases not matched to a gene. The CDR3 extends over 14 amino acids.

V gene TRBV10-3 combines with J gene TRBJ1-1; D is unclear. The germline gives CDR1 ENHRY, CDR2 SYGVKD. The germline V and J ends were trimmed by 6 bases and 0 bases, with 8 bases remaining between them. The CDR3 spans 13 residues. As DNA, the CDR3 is TGTGCCATCAGACCGTCTATGAACACTGAAGCTTTCTTT. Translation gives CAIRPSMNTEAFF.

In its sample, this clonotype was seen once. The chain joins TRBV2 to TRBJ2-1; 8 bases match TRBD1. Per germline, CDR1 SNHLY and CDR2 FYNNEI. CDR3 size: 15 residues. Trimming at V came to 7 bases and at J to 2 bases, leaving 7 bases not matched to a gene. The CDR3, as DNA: TGTGCCAGCACCCAGGGGACAGGCCCCTACAATGAGCAGTTCTTC. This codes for CASTQGTGPYNEQFF.

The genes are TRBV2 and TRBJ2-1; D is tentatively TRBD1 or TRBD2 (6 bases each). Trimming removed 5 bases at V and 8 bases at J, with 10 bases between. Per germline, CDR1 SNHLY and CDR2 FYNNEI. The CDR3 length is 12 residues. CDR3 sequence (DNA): TGTGCCAGCAGTAGGGGGGACTATGAGCAGTTCTTC. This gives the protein CASSRGDYEQFF.

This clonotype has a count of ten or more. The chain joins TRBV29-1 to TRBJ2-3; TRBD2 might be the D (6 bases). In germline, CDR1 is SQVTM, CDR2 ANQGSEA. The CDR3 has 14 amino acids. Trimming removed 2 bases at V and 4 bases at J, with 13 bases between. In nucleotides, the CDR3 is TGCAGCGTTGAAACGGGACTTGAGGCAGATACGCAGTATTTT. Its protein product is CSVETGLEADTQYF.

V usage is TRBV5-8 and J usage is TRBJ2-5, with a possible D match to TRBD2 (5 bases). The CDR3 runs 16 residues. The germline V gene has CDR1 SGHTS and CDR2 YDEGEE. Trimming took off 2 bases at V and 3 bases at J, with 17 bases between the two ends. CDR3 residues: CASSFRGLSLKETQYF. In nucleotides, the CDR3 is TGTGCCAGCAGCTTTCGAGGACTGTCCTTAAAAGAGACCCAGTACTTC.

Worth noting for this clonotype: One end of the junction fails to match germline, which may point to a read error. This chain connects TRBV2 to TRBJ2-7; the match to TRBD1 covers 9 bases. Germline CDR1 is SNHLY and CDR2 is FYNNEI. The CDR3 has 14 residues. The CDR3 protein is CASRETGGRDEQYF. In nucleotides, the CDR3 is TGCGCCAGCAGGGAAACAGGGGGCAGGGACGAGCAGTACTTC.

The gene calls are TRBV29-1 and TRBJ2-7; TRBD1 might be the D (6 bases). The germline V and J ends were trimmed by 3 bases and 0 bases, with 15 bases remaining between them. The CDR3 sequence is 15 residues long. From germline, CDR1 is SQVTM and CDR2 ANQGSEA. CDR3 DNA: TGCAGCGTTGAGGACAGCACTTCCAGCTCCTACGAGCAGTACTTC. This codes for CSVEDSTSSSYEQYF.

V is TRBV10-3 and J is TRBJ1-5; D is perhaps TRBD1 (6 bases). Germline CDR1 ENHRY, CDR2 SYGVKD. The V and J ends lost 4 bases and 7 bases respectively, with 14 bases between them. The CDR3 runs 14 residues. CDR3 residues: CAISAGADPQPQHF. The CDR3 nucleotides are TGTGCCATCAGTGCAGGGGCCGACCCCCAGCCCCAGCATTTT.

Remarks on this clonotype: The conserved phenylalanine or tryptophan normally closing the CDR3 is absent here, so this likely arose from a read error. The CDR3 loop reads CSVVSGYDGYTL. The CDR3 nucleotides are TGCAGCGTTGTTTCAGGGTATGATGGCTACACCCTC. The gene calls are TRBV29-1 and TRBJ1-2; D is perhaps TRBD1 (5 bases). This CDR3 comprises 12 residues. The V gene's germline CDR1 is SQVTM and CDR2 ANQGSEA. The V and J ends lost 4 bases and 6 bases respectively, with 12 bases between them.

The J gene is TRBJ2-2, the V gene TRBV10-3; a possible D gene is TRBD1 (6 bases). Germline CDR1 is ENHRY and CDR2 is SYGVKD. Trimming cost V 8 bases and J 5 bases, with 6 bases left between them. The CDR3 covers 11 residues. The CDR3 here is CAIQGTGELFF. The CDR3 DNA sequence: TGTGCCATCCAGGGGACCGGGGAGCTGTTTTTT.

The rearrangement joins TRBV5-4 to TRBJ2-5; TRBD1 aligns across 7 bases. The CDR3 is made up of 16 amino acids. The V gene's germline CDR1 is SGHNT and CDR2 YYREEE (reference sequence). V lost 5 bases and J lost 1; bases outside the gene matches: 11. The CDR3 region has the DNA TGTGCCAGCAGTCCCCCCCGACAGGGTGGCCAAGAGACCCAGTACTTC. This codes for CASSPPRQGGQETQYF. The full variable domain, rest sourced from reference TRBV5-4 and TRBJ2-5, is ETGVTQSPTHLIKTRGQQVTLRCSSQSGHNTVSWYQQALGQGPQFIFQYYREEENGRGNFPPRFSGLQFPNYSSELNVNALELDDSALYLCASSPPRQGGQETQYFGPGTRLLVL.

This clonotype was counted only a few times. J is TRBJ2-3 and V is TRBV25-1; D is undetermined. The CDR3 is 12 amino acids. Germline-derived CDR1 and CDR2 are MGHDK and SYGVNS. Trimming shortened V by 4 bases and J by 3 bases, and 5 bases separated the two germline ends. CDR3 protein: CASSGLTDTQYF. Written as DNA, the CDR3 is TGTGCCAGCAGTGGACTTACAGATACGCAGTATTTT. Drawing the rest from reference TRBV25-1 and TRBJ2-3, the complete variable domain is EADIYQTPRYLVIGTGKKITLECSQTMGHDKMYWYQQDPGMELHLIHYSYGVNSTEKGDLSSESTVSRIRTEHFPLTLESARPSHTSQYLCASSGLTDTQYFGPGTRLTVL.

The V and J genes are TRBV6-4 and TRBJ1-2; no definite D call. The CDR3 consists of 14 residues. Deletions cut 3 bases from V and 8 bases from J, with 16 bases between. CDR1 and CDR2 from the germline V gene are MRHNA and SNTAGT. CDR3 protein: CASSETMEGKGYTF. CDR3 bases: TGTGCCAGCAGTGAGACGATGGAAGGGAAAGGCTACACCTTC.

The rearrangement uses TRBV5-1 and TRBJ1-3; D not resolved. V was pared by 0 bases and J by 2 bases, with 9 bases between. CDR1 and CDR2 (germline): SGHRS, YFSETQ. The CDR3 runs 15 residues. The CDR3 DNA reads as TGCGCCAGCAGCTTGGTTGGTCTTACTGGAAACACCATATATTTT. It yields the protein CASSLVGLTGNTIYF.

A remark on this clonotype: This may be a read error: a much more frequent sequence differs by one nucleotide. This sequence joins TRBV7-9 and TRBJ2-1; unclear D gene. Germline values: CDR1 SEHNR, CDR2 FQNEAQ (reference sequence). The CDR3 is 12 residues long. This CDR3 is CASSFSNNEQSF. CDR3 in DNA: TGTGCCAGCAGCTTCTCTAACAATGAGCAGTCCTTC.

DNA of the CDR3: TGTGCCAGCAGCTTGGTCTGGGGACAAGAGACCCAGTACTTC. Translated: CASSLVWGQETQYF. The rearrangement uses TRBV6-5 and TRBJ2-5; D is unclear. CDR3 length equals 14 residues. Germline loops: CDR1 MNHEY, CDR2 SVGAGI. V lost 6 bases to trimming and J lost 2 bases, with 13 bases between them.

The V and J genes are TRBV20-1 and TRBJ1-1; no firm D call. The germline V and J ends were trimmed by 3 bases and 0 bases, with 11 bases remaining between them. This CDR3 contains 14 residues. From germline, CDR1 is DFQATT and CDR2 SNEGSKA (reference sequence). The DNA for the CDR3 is TGCAGTGCTAGGGACCGGCAGGTGAACACTGAAGCTTTCTTT. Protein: CSARDRQVNTEAFF.

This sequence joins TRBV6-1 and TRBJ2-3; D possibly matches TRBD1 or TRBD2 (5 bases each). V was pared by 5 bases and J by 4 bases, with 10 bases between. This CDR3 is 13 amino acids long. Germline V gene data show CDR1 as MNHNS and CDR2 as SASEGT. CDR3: CASSRDRPDTQYF. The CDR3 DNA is TGTGCCAGCAGTAGGGACCGGCCAGATACGCAGTATTTT.

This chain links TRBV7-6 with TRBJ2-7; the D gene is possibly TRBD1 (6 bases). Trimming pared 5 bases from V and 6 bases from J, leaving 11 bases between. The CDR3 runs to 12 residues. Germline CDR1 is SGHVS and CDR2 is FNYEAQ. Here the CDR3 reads CASSPQGSEQYF. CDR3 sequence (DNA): TGTGCCAGCAGCCCTCAGGGGAGCGAGCAGTACTTC.

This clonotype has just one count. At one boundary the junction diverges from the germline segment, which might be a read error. The DNA for the CDR3 is TGTGTCAGCAGTGTCGCTAGCGGGAGGTCGCAGTACTTC. Translation: CVSSVASGRSQYF. The chain carries TRBV25-1 and TRBJ2-7; 11 bases align to TRBD2. Germline V gene lookup returns CDR1 MGHDK and CDR2 SYGVNS. CDR3 size: 13 residues.

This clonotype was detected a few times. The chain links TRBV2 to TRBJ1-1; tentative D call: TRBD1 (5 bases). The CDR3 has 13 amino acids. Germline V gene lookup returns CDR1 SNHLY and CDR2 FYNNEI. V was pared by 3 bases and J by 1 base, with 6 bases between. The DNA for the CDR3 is TGTGCCAGCAGTGATGACAGGAACACTGAAGCTTTCTTT. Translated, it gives CASSDDRNTEAFF.

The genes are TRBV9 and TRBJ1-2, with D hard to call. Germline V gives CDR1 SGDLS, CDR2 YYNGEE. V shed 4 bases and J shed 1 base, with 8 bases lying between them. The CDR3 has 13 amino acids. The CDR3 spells CASSLFGNYGYTF. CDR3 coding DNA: TGTGCCAGCAGCTTATTCGGTAACTATGGCTACACCTTC.

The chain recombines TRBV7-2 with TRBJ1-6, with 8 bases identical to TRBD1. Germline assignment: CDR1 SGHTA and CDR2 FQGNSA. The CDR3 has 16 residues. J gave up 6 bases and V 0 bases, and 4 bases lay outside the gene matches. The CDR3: CASSLAGTGLNSPLHF. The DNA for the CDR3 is TGTGCCAGCAGCTTAGCGGGGACAGGACTTAATTCACCCCTCCACTTT.

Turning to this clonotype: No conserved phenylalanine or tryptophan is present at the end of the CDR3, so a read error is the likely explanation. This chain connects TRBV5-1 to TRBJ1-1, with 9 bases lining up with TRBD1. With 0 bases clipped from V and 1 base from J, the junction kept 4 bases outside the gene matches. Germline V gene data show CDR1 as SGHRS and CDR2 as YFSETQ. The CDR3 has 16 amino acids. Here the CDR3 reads CASSLAGTGKNTEAFL. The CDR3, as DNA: TGCGCCAGCAGCTTGGCCGGGACAGGGAAGAACACTGAAGCTTTCTTA.

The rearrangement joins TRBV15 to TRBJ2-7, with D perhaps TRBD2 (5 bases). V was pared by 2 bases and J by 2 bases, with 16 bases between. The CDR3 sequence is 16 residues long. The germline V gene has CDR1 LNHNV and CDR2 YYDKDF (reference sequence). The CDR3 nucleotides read TGTGCCACCAGCAGACCTAAACGGGAATATCCCTACGAGCAGTACTTC. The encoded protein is CATSRPKREYPYEQYF.